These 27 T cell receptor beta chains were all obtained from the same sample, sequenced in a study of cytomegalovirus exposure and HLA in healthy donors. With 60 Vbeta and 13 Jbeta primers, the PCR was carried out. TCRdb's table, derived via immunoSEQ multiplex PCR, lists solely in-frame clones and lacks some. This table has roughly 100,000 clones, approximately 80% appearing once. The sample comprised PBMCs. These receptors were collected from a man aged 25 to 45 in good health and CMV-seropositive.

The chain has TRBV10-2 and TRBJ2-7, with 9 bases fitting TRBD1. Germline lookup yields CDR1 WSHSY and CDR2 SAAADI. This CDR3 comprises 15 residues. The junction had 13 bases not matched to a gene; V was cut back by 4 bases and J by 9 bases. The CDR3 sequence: CASSAYPGQGQGQYF. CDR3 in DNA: TGCGCCAGCAGTGCGTACCCGGGACAGGGACAGGGGCAGTACTTC.

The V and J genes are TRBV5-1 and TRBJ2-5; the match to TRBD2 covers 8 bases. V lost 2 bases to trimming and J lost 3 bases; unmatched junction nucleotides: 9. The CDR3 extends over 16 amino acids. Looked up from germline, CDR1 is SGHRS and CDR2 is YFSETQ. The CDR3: CASSLGSSGNKETQYF. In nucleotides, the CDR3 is TGCGCCAGCAGCTTAGGTAGTAGCGGGAACAAAGAGACCCAGTACTTC.

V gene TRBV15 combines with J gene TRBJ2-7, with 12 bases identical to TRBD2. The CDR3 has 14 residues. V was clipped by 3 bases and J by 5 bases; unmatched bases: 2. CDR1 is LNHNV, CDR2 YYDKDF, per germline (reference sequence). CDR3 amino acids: CATSRRTSGNEQYF. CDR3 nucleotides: TGTGCCACCAGCAGGAGGACTAGCGGGAACGAGCAGTACTTC.

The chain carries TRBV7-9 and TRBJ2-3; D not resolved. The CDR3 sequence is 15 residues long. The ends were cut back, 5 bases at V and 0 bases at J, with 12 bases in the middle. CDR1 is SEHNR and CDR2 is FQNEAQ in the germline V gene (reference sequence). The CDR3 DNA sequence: TGTGCCAGCAGCATAAGCACCACTAGCACAGATACGCAGTATTTT. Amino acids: CASSISTTSTDTQYF.

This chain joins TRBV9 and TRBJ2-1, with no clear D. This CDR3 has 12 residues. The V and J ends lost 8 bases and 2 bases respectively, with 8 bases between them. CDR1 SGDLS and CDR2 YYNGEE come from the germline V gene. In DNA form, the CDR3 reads TGTGCCAGTCGCGGCGCCTACAATGAGCAGTTCTTC. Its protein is CASRGAYNEQFF.

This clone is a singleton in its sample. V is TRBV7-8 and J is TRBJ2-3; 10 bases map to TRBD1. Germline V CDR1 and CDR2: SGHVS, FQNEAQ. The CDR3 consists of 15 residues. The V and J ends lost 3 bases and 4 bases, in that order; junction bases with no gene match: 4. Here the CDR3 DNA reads TGTGCCAGCAGCTTCGGACAGGGGGGTTCAGATACGCAGTATTTT. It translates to CASSFGQGGSDTQYF.

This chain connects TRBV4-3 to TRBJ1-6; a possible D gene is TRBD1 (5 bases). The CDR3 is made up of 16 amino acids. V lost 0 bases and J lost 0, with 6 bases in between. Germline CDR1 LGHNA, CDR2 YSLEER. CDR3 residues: CASSQETGSYNSPLHF. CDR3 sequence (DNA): TGCGCCAGCAGCCAAGAAACAGGCTCCTATAATTCACCCCTCCACTTT.

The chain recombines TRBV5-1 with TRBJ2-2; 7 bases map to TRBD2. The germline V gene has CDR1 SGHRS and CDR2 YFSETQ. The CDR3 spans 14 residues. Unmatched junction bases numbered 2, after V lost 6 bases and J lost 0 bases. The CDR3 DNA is TGCGCCAGCAACCGGGAGGCGAACACCGGGGAGCTGTTTTTT. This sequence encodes CASNREANTGELFF.

The CDR3 is CAWSRTDRLSYGYTF. The CDR3 DNA is TGTGCCTGGAGCCGAACCGACAGACTCTCCTATGGCTACACCTTC. The chain carries TRBV30 and TRBJ1-2; possibly TRBD1 for D (5 bases). Germline V gene data show CDR1 as GTSNPN and CDR2 as SVGIG (reference sequence). This CDR3 spans 15 amino acids. V shed 3 bases and J shed 4 bases, with 18 bases lying between them.

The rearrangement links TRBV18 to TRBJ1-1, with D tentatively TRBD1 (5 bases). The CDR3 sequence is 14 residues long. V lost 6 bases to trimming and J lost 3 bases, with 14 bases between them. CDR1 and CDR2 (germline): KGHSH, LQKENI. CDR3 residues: CASSRTEGDTEAFF. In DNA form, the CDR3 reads TGTGCCAGCTCGCGAACCGAAGGGGACACTGAAGCTTTCTTT. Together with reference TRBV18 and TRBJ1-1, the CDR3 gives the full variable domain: NAGVMQNPRHLVRRRGQEARLRCSPMKGHSHVYWYRQLPEEGLKFMVYLQKENIIDESGMPKERFSAEFPKEGPSILRIQQVVRGDSAAYFCASSRTEGDTEAFFGQGTRLTVV.

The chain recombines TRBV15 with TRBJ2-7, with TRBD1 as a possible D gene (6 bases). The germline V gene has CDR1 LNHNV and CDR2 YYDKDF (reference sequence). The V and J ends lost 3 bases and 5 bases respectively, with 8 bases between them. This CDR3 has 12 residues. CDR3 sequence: CATSSRGNEQYF. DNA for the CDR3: TGTGCCACCAGCAGCAGGGGCAACGAGCAGTACTTC.

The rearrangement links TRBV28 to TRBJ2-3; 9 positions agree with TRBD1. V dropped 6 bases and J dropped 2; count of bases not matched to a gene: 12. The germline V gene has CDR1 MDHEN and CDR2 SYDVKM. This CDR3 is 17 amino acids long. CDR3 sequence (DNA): TGTGCCAGCAGCACCTTTTTCGGGGACAGGGACACAGATACGCAGTATTTT. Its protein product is CASSTFFGDRDTDTQYF.

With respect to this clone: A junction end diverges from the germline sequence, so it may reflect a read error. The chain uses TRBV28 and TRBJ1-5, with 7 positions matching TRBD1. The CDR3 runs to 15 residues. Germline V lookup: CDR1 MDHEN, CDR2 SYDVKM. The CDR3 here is CASSLLDRATQPRHF. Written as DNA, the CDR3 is TGTGCCAGCAGTTTACTCGACAGGGCTACGCAGCCCCGGCATTTT.

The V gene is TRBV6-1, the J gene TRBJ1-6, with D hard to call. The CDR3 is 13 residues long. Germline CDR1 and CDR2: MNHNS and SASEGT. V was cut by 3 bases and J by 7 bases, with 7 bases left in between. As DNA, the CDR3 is TGTGCCAGCAGTGATTCAGTAAATTCACCCCTCCACTTT. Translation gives CASSDSVNSPLHF.

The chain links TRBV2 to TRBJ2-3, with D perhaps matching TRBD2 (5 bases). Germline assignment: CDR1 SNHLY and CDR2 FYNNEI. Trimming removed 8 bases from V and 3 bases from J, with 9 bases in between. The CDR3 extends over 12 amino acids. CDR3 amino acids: CASLRTTDTQYF. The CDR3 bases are TGTGCCAGCCTGCGGACTACAGATACGCAGTATTTT.

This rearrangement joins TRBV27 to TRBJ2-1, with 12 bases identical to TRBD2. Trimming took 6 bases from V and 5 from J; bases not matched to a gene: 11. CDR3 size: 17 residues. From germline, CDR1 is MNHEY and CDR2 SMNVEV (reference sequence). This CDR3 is CASSLGGLAGGDNEQFF. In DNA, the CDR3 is TGTGCCAGCAGCCTTGGGGGCCTAGCGGGAGGGGACAATGAGCAGTTCTTC.

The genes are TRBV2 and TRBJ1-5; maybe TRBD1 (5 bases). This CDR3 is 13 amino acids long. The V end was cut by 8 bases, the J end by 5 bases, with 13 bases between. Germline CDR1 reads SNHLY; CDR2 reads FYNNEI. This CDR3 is CASLDTPDQPQHF. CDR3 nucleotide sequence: TGTGCCAGCTTGGACACCCCAGATCAGCCCCAGCATTTT.

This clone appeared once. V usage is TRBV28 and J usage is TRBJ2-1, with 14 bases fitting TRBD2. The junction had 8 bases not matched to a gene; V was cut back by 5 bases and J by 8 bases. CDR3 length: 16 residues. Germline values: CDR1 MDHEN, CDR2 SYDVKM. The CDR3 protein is CASSLSGLAGADEQFF. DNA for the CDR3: TGTGCCAGCAGTCTATCGGGACTAGCGGGAGCGGATGAGCAGTTCTTC.

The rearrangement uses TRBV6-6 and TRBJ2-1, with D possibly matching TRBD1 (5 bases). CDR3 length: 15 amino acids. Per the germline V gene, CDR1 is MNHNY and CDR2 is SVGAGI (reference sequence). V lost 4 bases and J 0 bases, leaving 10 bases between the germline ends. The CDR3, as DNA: TGTGCCAGCAGTTTATCGACAGTCTCCTACAATGAGCAGTTCTTC. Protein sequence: CASSLSTVSYNEQFF.

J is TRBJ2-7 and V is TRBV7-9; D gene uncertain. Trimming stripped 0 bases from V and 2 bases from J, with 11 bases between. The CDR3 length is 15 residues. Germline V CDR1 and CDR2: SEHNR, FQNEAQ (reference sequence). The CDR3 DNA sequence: TGTGCCAGCAGCTTAGCTGGTAGCAGCACCTACGAGCAGTACTTC. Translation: CASSLAGSSTYEQYF.

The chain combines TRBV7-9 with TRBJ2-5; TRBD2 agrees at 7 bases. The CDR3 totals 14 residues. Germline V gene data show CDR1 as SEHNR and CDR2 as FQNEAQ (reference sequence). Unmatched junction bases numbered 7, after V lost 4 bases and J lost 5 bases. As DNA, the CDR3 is TGTGCCAGCAGCTCCCGGGACTACCCCGAGACCCAGTACTTC. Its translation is CASSSRDYPETQYF.

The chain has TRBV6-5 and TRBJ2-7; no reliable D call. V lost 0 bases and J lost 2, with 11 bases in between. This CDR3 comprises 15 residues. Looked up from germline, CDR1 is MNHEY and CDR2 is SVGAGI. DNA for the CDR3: TGTGCCAGCAGTTACTCGGCAGGTGGGCCCTACGAGCAGTACTTC. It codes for CASSYSAGGPYEQYF.

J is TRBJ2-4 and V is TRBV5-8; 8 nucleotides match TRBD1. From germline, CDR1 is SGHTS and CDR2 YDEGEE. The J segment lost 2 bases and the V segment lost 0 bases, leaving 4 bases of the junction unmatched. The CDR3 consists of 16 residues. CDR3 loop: CASSLDQGASKNIQYF. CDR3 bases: TGTGCCAGCAGCTTGGATCAGGGGGCCTCCAAAAACATTCAGTACTTC.

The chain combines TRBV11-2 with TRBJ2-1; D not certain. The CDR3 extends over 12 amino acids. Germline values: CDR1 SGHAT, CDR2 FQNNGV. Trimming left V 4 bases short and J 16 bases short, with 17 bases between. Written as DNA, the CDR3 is TGTGCCAGCAGCTCACGTTTTGCAGGAATTTTCTTC. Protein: CASSSRFAGIFF.

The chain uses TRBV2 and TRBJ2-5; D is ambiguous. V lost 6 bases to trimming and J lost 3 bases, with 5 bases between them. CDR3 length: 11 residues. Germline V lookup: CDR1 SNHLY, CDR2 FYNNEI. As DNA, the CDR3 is TGTGCCAGCAGCGAGAAAGAGACCCAGTACTTC. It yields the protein CASSEKETQYF.

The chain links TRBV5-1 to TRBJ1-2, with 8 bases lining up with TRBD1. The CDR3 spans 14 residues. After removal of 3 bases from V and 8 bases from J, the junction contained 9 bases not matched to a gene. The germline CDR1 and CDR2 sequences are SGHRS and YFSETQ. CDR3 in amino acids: CASSSGQEAGGYTF. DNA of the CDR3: TGCGCCAGCAGCTCGGGACAGGAGGCTGGGGGCTACACCTTC.

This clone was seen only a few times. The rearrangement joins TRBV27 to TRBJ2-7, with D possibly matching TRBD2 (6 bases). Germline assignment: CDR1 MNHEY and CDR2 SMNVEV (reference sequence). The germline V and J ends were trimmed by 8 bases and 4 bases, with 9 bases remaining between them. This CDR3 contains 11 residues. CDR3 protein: CASGGAYEQYF. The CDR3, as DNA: TGTGCCAGCGGCGGGGCGTACGAGCAGTACTTC.